The T cell receptor (beta chain) described here comes from a study of control samples from healthy donors and cancer patients (dated by TCRdb to the early 2020s). Libraries were built with the immunoSEQ multiplex PCR assay. TCRdb retrieved this table from immuneACCESS and kept in-frame rearrangements only. Not all clones are present; in checked studies, unresolved V genes account for under half, and no reason is known for the remainder. The sample profile shows over 40,000 clones; 88% of them were found once. Under 45% of the sample goes to the ten largest clones. CDR3 length: 13 amino acids, cysteine to phenylalanine. Of all the DNA, just the CDR3 is kept, 39 bases in frame from base 1. Looking up the germline V gene (reference sequence) yields CDR1 MNHEY and CDR2 SMNVEV. Trimming at the junction amounts to 2 bases on V and 8 bases on J, and the germline ends lie 12 bases apart. Details on this clone: The antigen this receptor binds is unknown. The sample holds no much larger clone one base away, and base qualities are not on file.

The sample comprised PBMCs. The chain is encoded by TRBV27 joined to TRBJ1-2, with TRBD1 tentatively as D gene (6 bases match). The sequence derives from a man aged 50 or older with head and neck cancer. The CDR3 corresponds to CASSLETGGGYTF. The bases read TGTGCCAGCAGTTTAGAGACAGGCGGGGGCTACACCTTC.